This TCR beta chain stems from a study of siplizumab effects on memory and regulatory T cells. Study observations and caveats: Mapping to unstimulated subsets was achieved for only a minor fraction of alloreactive clones. Alloreactive sequences from unstimulated CD4+ memory cells fell significantly with siplizumab. On average, under 70% of mappable alloreactive CD4+ clones were Treg-derived under siplizumab, against 25% to 30% in controls.

This clone was counted only a few times. Its matching antigen is unknown. Each sample contributed roughly 10^5 TCR templates to the assay. Produced via immunoSEQ multiplex PCR; TCRdb's table is partial and in-frame only. The data show fewer than 70,000 clones, approximately 89% seen once. The CDR3 totals 11 residues. Germline CDR1 is DFQATT and CDR2 is SNEGSKA (reference sequence). Between the trimmed V and J ends, which lost 4 bases and 8 bases, there was a span of 9 bases. This rearrangement joins TRBV20-1 to TRBJ2-1; D may be TRBD1 or TRBD2 (5 bases each). This receptor was obtained from a human donor in good health. The sample comprised Tregs sorted from blood. CDR3 region: CSATGTDEQFF. CDR3 coding DNA: TGCAGTGCTACAGGGACGGATGAGCAGTTCTTC.